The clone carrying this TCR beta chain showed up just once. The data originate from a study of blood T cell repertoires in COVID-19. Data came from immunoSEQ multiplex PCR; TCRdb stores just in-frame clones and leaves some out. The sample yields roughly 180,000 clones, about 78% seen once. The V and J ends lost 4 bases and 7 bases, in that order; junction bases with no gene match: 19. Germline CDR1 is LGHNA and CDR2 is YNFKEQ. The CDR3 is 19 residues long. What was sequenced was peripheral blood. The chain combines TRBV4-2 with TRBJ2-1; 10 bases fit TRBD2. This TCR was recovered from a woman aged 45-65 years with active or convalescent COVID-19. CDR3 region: CASSPARVPSGSWVNEQFF. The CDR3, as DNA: TGTGCCAGCAGCCCCGCCAGGGTTCCTAGCGGGAGTTGGGTAAATGAGCAGTTCTTC.